The rows below give T cell receptor beta chains drawn from one sample of a study of blood T cell repertoires in COVID-19. Sequencing used immunoSEQ multiplex PCR; TCRdb keeps in-frame clones, though not all of them. This sample has about 200,000 clones; around 82% occur once, and the top ten carry 4% to 6.5%. Material: PBMCs or T cells enriched from blood (not recorded which). The receptor set was obtained from a woman aged 60-75 years with acute COVID-19. Both conserved end residues are part of each CDR3. A D gene is named only where the DNA matches it firmly. Expanded clones are given a class, and other clones once, few, many or no size at all.

cdr3_aa | cdr3_nt | j_call | d_call | v_call | clone_size
CASSDLGQGLQETQYF | TGTGCCAGCAGCGACTTGGGACAGGGGTTACAGGAGACCCAGTACTTC | TRBJ2-5 | TRBD1 | TRBV11-2 | once
CASSLGVREDTDTQYF | TGTGCCAGCAGCTTAGGGGTTCGGGAAGACACAGATACGCAGTATTTT | TRBJ2-3 | NA | TRBV11-3 | NA
CASQVSSGNTIYF | TGTGCCTCCCAAGTGAGCTCTGGAAACACCATATATTTT | TRBJ1-3 | NA | TRBV30 | NA
CASSVSEGTWNSPLHF | TGTGCCAGCAGCGTATCGGAAGGGACTTGGAATTCACCCCTCCACTTT | TRBJ1-6 | NA | TRBV9 | NA
CASSHLRQASNYGYTF | TGTGCCAGCAGCCACCTTAGACAGGCTTCTAACTATGGCTACACCTTC | TRBJ1-2 | NA | TRBV7-8 | few
CASSESRGGQETQYF | TGTGCCAGCAGTGAAAGTCGAGGGGGCCAAGAGACCCAGTACTTC | TRBJ2-5 | NA | TRBV25-1 | NA
CAWEGGGNQPQHF | TGTGCCTGGGAAGGGGGCGGCAATCAGCCCCAGCATTTT | TRBJ1-5 | TRBD1 | TRBV30 | NA
CASSWTGGNYGYTF | TGTGCCAGCAGTTGGACAGGGGGTAACTATGGCTACACCTTC | TRBJ1-2 | TRBD1 | TRBV27 | NA
CASSSGRPYEQYF | TGTGCCAGCAGTAGCGGGAGACCCTACGAGCAGTACTTC | TRBJ2-7 | TRBD2 | TRBV11-2 | once
CASRKTGFGNTIYF | TGTGCCAGCAGGAAAACAGGGTTTGGAAACACCATATATTTT | TRBJ1-3 | NA | TRBV14 | once
CASSTRDRLYGYTF | TGTGCCAGTAGTACCCGGGACAGACTCTATGGCTACACCTTC | TRBJ1-2 | TRBD1 | TRBV19 | once